This TCR beta chain was sequenced for a study of T cell responses to AZD1222 COVID-19 vaccine. Study-wide results and caveats: Just 5 or 6 AZD1222 recipients tested seropositive at baseline. Reportedly, nearly half the spike-specific TCRs target unmutated variant regions.

Some clones are missing from TCRdb's copy, which holds only in-frame ones; the method was immunoSEQ multiplex PCR. The table lists approximately 56,000 clones, roughly 88% of them singletons. Germline values: CDR1 SGHDN, CDR2 FVKESK. The CDR3 covers 15 residues. J gave up 4 bases and V 6 bases, and 9 bases lay outside the gene matches. Note on this clone: Its specificity is not known.

Sample: peripheral blood, taken on day 0 of AZD1222 vaccination. The source of this sequence is an adult in good health. The V call is TRBV14, the J call TRBJ2-1, with 7 bases aligning to TRBD2. The CDR3 DNA is TGTGCCAGCAGTCCGTGGGGGGGGGAATACAATGAGCAGTTCTTC. This codes for CASSPWGGEYNEQFF.